This TCR beta chain was captured by sequencing in a study of response to subunit inactivated influenza vaccine. General observations from the study: The authors suggested that every seasonal influenza vaccination recruits few new T cells.

This clonotype was found many times. Its antigen is undetermined. Trimming left V 3 bases short and J 7 bases short, with 6 bases between. This CDR3 contains 12 residues. Via MiXCR, TCRdb re-called the RT-PCR reads, giving one row per CDR3 protein. This repertoire shows about 700,000 distinct CDR3 sequences, about 15% found once; its top ten account for under 14%. The sequence was obtained from a man aged 45-60 years who received an inactivated influenza vaccine. The material was PBMCs from blood, obtained about 11 days after vaccination. The V call is TRBV12-3 or TRBV12-4, the J call TRBJ1-4; no firm D call. CDR3 loop: CASSFSGEKLFF. The CDR3, as DNA: TGTGCCAGCAGTTTCAGCGGTGAAAAACTGTTTTTT.